This T cell receptor (beta chain) was identified in a study of CD8 T cells in ankylosing spondylitis. CDR3 length: 13 residues. Trimming removed 2 bases at V and 7 bases at J, with 9 bases between. Points from the study as a whole: Roughly eight highly homologous variants made up a TCR beta motif, and this motif appeared characteristic of ankylosing spondylitis blood.

TCRdb used MiXCR to reprocess the 5' RACE reads, holding one entry per CDR3 protein. The repertoire has 450,000 to 550,000 distinct CDR3 sequences, roughly 5.3% of them found once; the top ten carry roughly 3.3%. As regards this clonotype: Its antigen is as yet unknown.

The sequencing sample was made of blood, either unsorted or a sorted T cell fraction (not recorded which). The J gene is TRBJ1-3, the V gene TRBV12-3 or TRBV12-4; D not certain. The TCR comes from a male donor with ankylosing spondylitis. The CDR3 loop reads CASSLFLGNTIYF. CDR3 DNA: TGTGCCAGCAGTTTATTTTTGGGGAACACCATATATTTT.